Included here is one TCR beta chain sequence, with context. It lacks a known antigen. No per-base quality is available; no much larger clone lies one base away. The data derive from a study of CD8 T cells in Susac syndrome (dated 2019 in TCRdb). Describing the broader study: The study used repertoire sequencing to test whether antigen drove CD8+ T cell activation and differentiation in Susac syndrome. CD8+ T cell repertoire clonality was compared between 12 healthy donors, approximately 14 Susac syndrome patients and 15 multiple sclerosis patients.

The germline V gene provides CDR1 MGHRA and CDR2 YSYEKL. The CDR3, cysteine through phenylalanine, is 15 amino acids long. Only CDR3 DNA is held: 45 bases, read in frame from base 1. V trim: 0 bases; J trim: 1 base; unmatched bases: 3. High-throughput TCR beta sequencing profiled peripheral blood CD8+ and CD4+ T cells from healthy donors, Susac syndrome patients and multiple sclerosis patients. The multiple sclerosis controls were treatment-naive patients whose relapsing-remitting disease, either stable or active, fulfilled the revised McDonald criteria. Bulk CD8+ and CD4+ T cells were purified by magnetic negative isolation, while CD8+ TEMRA cells were enriched using FACS. Blood was collected in EDTA tubes and processed within 24 hours, with PBMCs isolated through density gradient centrifugation. PBMCs destined for TCR sequencing were cryopreserved in liquid nitrogen and later thawed in a 37 °C water bath. The sorted or isolated CD4+, CD8+ and CD8+ TEMRA cells reached a purity of at least 90%.

Paper-wide results and their limitations: The number of individuals in the TCR sequencing and HLA analysis was acknowledged as relatively small.

RNA was extracted with the RNeasy kit and roughly 0.5 to 1 ug was reverse transcribed using random hexamers. The immunoSEQ multiplex PCR assay, which covers 54 Vbeta and 13 Jbeta segments, was used to amplify TCR beta CDR3 regions. PCR amplification bias was corrected using a synthetic template baseline for primer optimization and computational correction. On the authors' methods: Only productive sequences were kept, with reads annotated to V, D and J genes according to IMGT and analyzed in immunoSEQ Analyzer. To calculate clonality, Shannon entropy was normalized by log2 of the number of productive unique sequences and then subtracted from one. For each patient and control, public and private clones were evaluated among the 100 most prevalent clones. Clones were defined as Susac-specific when absent from the healthy and MS cohorts, from about 970 published viral clones and from other ImmuneACCESS disease sequences. Through fastp at Q25 and MiXCR, TCRdb rebuilt clones from the public reads, retaining in-frame beta chains. Rows matching on CDR3 protein sequence are summarized as one entry with the most common DNA and genes. The V and J calls come from TCRdb's annotation, not from the publication. Present in this sample are about 150,000 distinct CDR3 sequences, 95% to 96% of which were seen just once. Of the sample, roughly 0.15% is held by the ten largest clones.

Sequences were obtained from CD8+ T cells from PBMCs. This sequence was found in a human donor with multiple sclerosis. The chain is encoded by TRBV4-1 joined to TRBJ2-7; 7 of the junction bases match TRBD2. The nucleotides read TGCGCCAGCAGCCAAGAATTGGGGGGGTCCTACGAGCAGTACTTC. Translated, it reads CASSQELGGSYEQYF.